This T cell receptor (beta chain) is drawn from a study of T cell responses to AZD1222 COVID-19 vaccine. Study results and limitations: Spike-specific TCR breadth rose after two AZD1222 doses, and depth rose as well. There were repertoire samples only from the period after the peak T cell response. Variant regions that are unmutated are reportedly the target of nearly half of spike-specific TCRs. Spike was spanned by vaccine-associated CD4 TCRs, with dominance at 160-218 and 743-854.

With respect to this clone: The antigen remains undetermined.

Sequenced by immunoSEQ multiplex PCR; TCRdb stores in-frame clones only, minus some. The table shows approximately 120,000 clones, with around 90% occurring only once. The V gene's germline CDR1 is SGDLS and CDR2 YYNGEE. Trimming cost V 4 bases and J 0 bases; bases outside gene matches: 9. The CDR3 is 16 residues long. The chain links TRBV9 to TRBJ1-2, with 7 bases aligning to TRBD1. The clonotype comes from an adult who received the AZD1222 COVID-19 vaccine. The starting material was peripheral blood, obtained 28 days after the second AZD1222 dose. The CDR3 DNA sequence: TGTGCCAGCAGCCCCCGGGGGCAGGGGGCTAACTATGGCTACACCTTC. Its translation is CASSPRGQGANYGYTF.